This is a list of T cell receptor beta chains from one sample in a study of immune evolution from preneoplasia to lung adenocarcinoma. Only in-frame clones appear in the TCRdb table, and some are missing; sequencing was by immunoSEQ multiplex PCR. The table includes a few thousand clones, 84% detected once. What was sequenced was FFPE lung adenocarcinoma in situ tissue. The receptors derive from a person aged 55-80 years with lung adenocarcinoma. Each CDR3 is given with its conserved first and last residue. D genes are given only for firm matches. Size is omitted from some rows. Given values are once, few, many or a class for expanded clones.

d_call	v_call	clone_size	j_call	cdr3_nt	cdr3_aa
.	TRBV7-6	once	TRBJ2-3	TGTGCCAGCAGCTTAGCCCCCGGGACCTCAACTTCCACAGATACGCAGTATTTT	CASSLAPGTSTSTDTQYF
.	TRBV30	once	TRBJ1-5	TGTGCCTGGAGTGGACTGAATAGCAATCAGCCCCAGCATTTT	CAWSGLNSNQPQHF
TRBD1	TRBV28	.	TRBJ1-5	TGTGCCAGCAGAGGGGGCTATCAGCCCCAGCATTTT	CASRGGYQPQHF
.	TRBV4-2	.	TRBJ2-7	TGTGCCAGCAGCCAAGGGATAGCCGCCAGGAGCTCCTACGAGCAGTACTTC	CASSQGIAARSSYEQYF
.	TRBV7-9	.	TRBJ1-3	TGTGCCAGCAGCAATGACGTTAACACCATATATTTT	CASSNDVNTIYF
.	TRBV18	.	TRBJ2-3	TGTGCCAGCTCACCATTCACACAGCCAGATACGCAGTATTTT	CASSPFTQPDTQYF
.	TRBV6-1	.	TRBJ1-5	TGTGCCAGCAGTGATGAGGGGTGGCAGCCCCAGCATTTT	CASSDEGWQPQHF
TRBD1	TRBV18	.	TRBJ2-3	TGTGCCAGCTCACCACGTCAGGGGGCAGGGGATACGCAGTATTTT	CASSPRQGAGDTQYF
TRBD2	TRBV7-2	.	TRBJ2-7	TGTGCCAGCAAAAGACCGGGACTAGCGGCCGAGCAGTACTTC	CASKRPGLAAEQYF
.	TRBV15	.	TRBJ1-1	TGTGCCACCAGCCCCCGAGGTGGTGTGACGAACACTGAAGCTTTCTTT	CATSPRGGVTNTEAFF
.	TRBV6-6	.	TRBJ1-1	TGTGCCAGCAGCTTTGGACAGTCGAACACTGAAGCTTTCTTT	CASSFGQSNTEAFF
TRBD1	TRBV7-2	.	TRBJ2-2	TGTGCCAGCAGCTTAAGGGCAGGGGGTTCCGGGGAGCTGTTTTTT	CASSLRAGGSGELFF
.	TRBV2	few	TRBJ1-1	TGTGCCAGCAGTGCCGGGGACACGAACACTGAAGCTTTCTTT	CASSAGDTNTEAFF
.	TRBV15	.	TRBJ2-2	TGTGCCACCAGGCCAGGGCACACCGGGGAGCTGTTTTTT	CATRPGHTGELFF
TRBD2	TRBV5-1	.	TRBJ2-2	TGCGCCAGCAGCTTGGTCGGGGGGGCCCCGAGAAACACCGGGGAGCTGTTTTTT	CASSLVGGAPRNTGELFF
.	TRBV2	few	TRBJ2-2	TGTGCCAGCAGTGAATTGGACAGAAACACCGGGGAGCTGTTTTTT	CASSELDRNTGELFF
.	TRBV11-2	.	TRBJ2-3	TGTGCCAGCAGCTTGGCTACTGGGGGAACTAGCACAGATACGCAGTATTTT	CASSLATGGTSTDTQYF
TRBD1	TRBV10-3	few	TRBJ2-5	TGTGCCATCAGGGACAGGGGAGTTCAAGAGACCCAGTACTTC	CAIRDRGVQETQYF
TRBD1	TRBV5-1	once	TRBJ1-2	TGCGCCAGCAGCTCCGAGGGCTCAGGGGGCGGCTACACCTTC	CASSSEGSGGGYTF
.	TRBV10-2	.	TRBJ2-5	TGCGCCAGCAGTGAGGCCCGGGGGACCCAGTACTTC	CASSEARGTQYF
.	TRBV23-1	few	TRBJ1-5	TGCGCCAGCAGTCAATCTGGCAGCAAGGATCAGCCCCAGCATTTT	CASSQSGSKDQPQHF
.	TRBV28	.	TRBJ1-4	TGTGCCAGCAGTTTACTGGGGACAACAAATGAAAAACTGTTTTTT	CASSLLGTTNEKLFF
TRBD2	TRBV7-2	.	TRBJ2-3	TGTGCCAGCAGTTTCGTCGGACTAGCGGGAGCCTCAGATACGCAGTATTTT	CASSFVGLAGASDTQYF
TRBD1	TRBV25-1	.	TRBJ2-5	TGTGCCAGCAGTGAAATTGACAGGGGAAAGACCCAGTACTTC	CASSEIDRGKTQYF
.	TRBV19	once	TRBJ2-7	TGTGCCAGTAGCCCCCTCGGCTACTACGAGCAGTACTTC	CASSPLGYYEQYF
TRBD2	TRBV7-3	.	TRBJ2-2	TGTGCCAGCAGCTTAGGCGGGGGGGCCGGGGAGCTGTTTTTT	CASSLGGGAGELFF
.	TRBV7-9	.	TRBJ2-2	TGTGCCAGCAGCCAACAGAGCACCGGGGAGCTGTTTTTT	CASSQQSTGELFF
.	TRBV28	.	TRBJ2-2	TGTGCCAGCAGTGGCTACAGGGATACCGGGGAGCTGTTTTTT	CASSGYRDTGELFF
.	TRBV14	once	TRBJ2-7	TGTGCCAGCAGCCAAGATCTCTTAGGGTCTGGGCAGTACTTC	CASSQDLLGSGQYF
.	TRBV7-6	.	TRBJ1-1	TGTGCCAGCAGCCTAGGGGTCGGACAGAACACTGAAGCTTTCTTT	CASSLGVGQNTEAFF
.	TRBV4-1	.	TRBJ2-7	TGCGCCAGCAGCCAAGAAGGGACGGGCTACGAGCAGTACTTC	CASSQEGTGYEQYF